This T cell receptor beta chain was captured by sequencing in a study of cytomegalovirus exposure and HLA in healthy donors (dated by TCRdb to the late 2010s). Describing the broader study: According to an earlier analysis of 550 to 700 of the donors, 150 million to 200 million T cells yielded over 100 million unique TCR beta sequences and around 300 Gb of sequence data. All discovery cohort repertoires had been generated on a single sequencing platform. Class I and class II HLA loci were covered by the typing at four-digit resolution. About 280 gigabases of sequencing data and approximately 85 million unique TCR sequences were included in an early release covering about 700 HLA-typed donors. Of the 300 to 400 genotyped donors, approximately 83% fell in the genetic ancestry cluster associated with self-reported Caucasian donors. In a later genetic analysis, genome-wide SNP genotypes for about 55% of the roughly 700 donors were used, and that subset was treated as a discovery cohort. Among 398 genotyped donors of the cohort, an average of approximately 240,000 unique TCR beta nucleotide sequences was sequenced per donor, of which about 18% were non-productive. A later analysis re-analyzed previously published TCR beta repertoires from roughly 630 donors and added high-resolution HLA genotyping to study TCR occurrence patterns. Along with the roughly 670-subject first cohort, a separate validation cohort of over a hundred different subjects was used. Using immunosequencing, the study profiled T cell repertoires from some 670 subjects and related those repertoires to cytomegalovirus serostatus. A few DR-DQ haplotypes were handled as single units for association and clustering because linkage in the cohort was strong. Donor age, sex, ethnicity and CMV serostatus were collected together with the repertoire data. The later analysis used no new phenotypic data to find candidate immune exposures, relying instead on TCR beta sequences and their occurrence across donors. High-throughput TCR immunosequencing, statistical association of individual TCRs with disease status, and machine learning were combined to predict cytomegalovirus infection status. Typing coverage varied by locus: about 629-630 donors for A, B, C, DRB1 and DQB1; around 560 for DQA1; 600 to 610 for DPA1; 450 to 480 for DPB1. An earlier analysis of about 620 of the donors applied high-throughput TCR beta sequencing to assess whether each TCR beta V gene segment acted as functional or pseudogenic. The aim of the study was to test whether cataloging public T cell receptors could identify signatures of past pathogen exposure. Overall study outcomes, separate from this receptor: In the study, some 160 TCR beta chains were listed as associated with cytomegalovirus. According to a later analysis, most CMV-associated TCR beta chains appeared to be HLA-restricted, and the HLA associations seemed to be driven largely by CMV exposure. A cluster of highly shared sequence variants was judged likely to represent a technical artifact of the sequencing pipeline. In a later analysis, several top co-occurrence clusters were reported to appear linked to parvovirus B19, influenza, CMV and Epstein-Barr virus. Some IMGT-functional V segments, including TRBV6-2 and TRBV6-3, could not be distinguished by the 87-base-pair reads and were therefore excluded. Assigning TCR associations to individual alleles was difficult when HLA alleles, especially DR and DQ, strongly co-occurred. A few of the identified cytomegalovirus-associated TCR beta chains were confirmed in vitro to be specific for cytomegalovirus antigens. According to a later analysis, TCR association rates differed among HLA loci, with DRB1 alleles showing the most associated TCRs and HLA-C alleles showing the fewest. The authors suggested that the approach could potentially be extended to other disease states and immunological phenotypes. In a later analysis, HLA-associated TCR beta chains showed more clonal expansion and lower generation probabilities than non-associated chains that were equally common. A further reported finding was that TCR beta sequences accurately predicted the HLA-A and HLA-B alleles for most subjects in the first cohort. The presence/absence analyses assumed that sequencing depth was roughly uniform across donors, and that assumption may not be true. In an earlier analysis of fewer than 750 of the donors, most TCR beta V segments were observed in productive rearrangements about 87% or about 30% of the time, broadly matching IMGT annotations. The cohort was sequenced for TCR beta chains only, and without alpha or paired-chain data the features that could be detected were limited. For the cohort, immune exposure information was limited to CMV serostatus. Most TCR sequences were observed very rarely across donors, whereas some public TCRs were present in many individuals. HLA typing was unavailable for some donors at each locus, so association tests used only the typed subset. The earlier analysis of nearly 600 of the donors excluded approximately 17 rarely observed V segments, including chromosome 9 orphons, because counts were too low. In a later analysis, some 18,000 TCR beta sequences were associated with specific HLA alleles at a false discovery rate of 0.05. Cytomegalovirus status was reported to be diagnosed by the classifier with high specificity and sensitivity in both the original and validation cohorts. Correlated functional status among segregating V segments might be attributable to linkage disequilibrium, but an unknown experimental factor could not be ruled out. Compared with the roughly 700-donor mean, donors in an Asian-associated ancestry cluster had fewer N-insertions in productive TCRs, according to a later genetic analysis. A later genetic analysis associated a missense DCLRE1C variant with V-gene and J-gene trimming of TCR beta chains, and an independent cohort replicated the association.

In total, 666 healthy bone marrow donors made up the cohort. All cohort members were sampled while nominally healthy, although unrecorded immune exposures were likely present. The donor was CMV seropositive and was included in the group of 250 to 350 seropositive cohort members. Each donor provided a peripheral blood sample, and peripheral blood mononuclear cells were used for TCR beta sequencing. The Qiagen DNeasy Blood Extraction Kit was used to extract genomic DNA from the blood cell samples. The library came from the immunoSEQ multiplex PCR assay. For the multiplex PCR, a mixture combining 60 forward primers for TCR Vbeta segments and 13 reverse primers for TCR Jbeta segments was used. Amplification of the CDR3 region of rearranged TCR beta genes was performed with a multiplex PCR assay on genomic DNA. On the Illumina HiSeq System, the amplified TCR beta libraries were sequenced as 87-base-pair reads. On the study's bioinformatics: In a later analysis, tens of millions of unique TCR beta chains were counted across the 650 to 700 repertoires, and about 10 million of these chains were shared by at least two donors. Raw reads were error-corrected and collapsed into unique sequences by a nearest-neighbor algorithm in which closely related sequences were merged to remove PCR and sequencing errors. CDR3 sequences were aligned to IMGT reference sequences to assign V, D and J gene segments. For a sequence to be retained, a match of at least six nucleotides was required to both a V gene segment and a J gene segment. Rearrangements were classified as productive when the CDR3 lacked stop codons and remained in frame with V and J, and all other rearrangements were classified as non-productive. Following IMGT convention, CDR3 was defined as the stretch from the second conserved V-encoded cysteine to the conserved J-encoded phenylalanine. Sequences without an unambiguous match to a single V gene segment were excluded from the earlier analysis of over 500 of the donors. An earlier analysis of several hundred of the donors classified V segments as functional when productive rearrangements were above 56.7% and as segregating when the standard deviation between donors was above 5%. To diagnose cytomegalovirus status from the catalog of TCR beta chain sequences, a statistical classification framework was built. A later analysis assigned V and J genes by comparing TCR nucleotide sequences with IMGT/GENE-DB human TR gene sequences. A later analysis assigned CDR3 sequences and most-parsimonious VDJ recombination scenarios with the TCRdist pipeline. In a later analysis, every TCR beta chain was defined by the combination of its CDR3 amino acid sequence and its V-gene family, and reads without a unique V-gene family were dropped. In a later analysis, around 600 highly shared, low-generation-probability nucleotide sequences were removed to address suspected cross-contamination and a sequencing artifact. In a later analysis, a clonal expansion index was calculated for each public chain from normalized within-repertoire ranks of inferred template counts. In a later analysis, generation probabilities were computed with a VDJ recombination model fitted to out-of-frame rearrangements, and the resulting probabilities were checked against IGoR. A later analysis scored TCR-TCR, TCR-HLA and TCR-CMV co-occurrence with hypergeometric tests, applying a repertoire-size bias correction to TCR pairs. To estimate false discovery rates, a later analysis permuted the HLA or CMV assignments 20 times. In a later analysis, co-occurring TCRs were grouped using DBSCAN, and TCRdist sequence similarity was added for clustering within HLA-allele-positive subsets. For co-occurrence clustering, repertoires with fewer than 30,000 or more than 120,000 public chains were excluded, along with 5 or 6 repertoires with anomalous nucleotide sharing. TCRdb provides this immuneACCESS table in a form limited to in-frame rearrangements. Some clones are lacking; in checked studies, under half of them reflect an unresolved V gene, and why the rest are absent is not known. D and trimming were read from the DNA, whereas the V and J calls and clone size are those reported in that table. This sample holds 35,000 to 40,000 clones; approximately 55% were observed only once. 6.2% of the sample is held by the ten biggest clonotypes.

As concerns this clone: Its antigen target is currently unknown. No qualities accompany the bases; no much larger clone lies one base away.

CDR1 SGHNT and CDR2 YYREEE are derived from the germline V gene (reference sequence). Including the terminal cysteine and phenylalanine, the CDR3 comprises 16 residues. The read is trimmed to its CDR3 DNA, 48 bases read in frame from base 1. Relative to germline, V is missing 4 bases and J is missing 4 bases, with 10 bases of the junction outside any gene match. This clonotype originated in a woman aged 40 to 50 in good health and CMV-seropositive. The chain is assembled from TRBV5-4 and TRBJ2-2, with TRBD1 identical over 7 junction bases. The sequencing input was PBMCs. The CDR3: CASSQGLTGATGELFF. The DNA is TGTGCCAGCAGCCAGGGGCTAACAGGGGCCACCGGGGAGCTGTTTTTT.